These 10 T cell receptor beta chains were sequenced from one sample in a study of shared clonotypes between healthy human individuals (TCRdb year 2020). Library preparation used the immunoSEQ multiplex PCR assay. TCRdb limited this immuneACCESS table to in-frame rearrangements with V and J called. A share of clones is missing; checked studies link under half to unresolved V genes, and the rest is unexplained. This sample is represented by more than 2,000,000 clones; 85% to 95% of them were singletons. In total, the top ten clones hold under 0.45% of the sample. The sequencing sample was made of naive CD4+ T cells from PBMCs. Per the publication, the cell subset or site label means: CD45RA+ positively selected. These receptors all stem from a man aged 18 to 30 in good health. Some clones in this sample may be carry-over from other donors' samples.

The chain combines TRBV5-4 with TRBJ2-3; 8 bases are shared with TRBD2. CDR3 length equals 16 residues. Germline values: CDR1 SGHNT, CDR2 YYREEE (reference sequence). V dropped 3 bases and J dropped 2; count of bases not matched to a gene: 8. The CDR3 loop is CASSWGGLEDTDTQYF. DNA of the CDR3: TGTGCCAGCAGCTGGGGGGGACTAGAAGACACAGATACGCAGTATTTT.

J is TRBJ1-2 and V is TRBV28, with 7 bases fitting TRBD1. Trimming cost V 7 bases and J 2 bases; bases outside gene matches: 16. The CDR3 sequence is 17 residues long. Germline V gene data show CDR1 as MDHEN and CDR2 as SYDVKM. CDR3 loop: CASTNMPGGSRNYGYTF. CDR3 coding DNA: TGTGCCAGCACCAATATGCCAGGGGGGAGTCGAAACTATGGCTACACCTTC.

The chain links TRBV7-2 to TRBJ2-5; the D gene is possibly TRBD2 (6 bases). The length of the CDR3 is 15 residues. The germline CDR1 and CDR2 sequences are SGHTA and FQGNSA. Deletions cut 5 bases from V and 1 base from J, with 14 bases between. This CDR3 reads CASSPGGGSQETQYF. CDR3 bases: TGTGCCAGCAGCCCCGGGGGTGGTAGCCAAGAGACCCAGTACTTC.

The chain couples TRBV10-3 to TRBJ1-3, with a possible D match to TRBD1 (6 bases). The CDR3 runs to 15 residues. V was shortened by 7 bases and J by 0 bases, with 13 bases between the two germline ends. Germline loops: CDR1 ENHRY, CDR2 SYGVKD. The CDR3 region is CAITEGVFSGNTIYF. The CDR3 DNA is TGTGCCATCACCGAGGGGGTCTTCTCTGGAAACACCATATATTTT.

The chain joins TRBV4-1 to TRBJ1-5; D not resolved. The germline V gene has CDR1 MGHRA and CDR2 YSYEKL. Trimming cost V 0 bases and J 6 bases, with 12 bases left between them. The CDR3 sequence is 15 residues long. The CDR3 DNA reads as TGCGCCAGCAGCCAAGATGCCGGCGCGGCTCAGCCCCAGCATTTT. Its translation: CASSQDAGAAQPQHF.

The J gene is TRBJ1-6, the V gene TRBV4-2; D uncertain. The CDR3 has 16 amino acids. Trimming shortened V by 1 base and J by 4 bases, and 11 bases separated the two germline ends. CDR1 and CDR2 from the germline V gene are LGHNA and YNFKEQ. Written as DNA, the CDR3 is TGTGCCAGCAGCCAAGGAACCGGGAGATATAATTCACCCCTCCACTTT. As protein: CASSQGTGRYNSPLHF.

A single count supports this clone. V usage is TRBV6-1 and J usage is TRBJ2-7; D gene ambiguous. Trimming shortened V by 2 bases and J by 0 bases, and 11 bases separated the two germline ends. CDR1 and CDR2 (germline): MNHNS, SASEGT. CDR3 length: 15 residues. CDR3 nucleotides: TGTGCCAGCAGTGAAATGGGCAGGAGCTCCTACGAGCAGTACTTC. Translation: CASSEMGRSSYEQYF.

The rearrangement uses TRBV9 and TRBJ2-1; no definite D call. Germline CDR1 reads SGDLS; CDR2 reads YYNGEE. The CDR3 is 14 residues long. The ends were cut back, 1 base at V and 4 bases at J, with 9 bases in the middle. The CDR3, as DNA: TGTGCCAGCAGCGTATCGGCAGAATACAATGAGCAGTTCTTC. Translated, it gives CASSVSAEYNEQFF.

The chain has TRBV30 and TRBJ1-5; D may be TRBD1 (6 bases). The CDR3 has 14 amino acids. Germline V gene sequence: CDR1 GTSNPN, CDR2 SVGIG (reference sequence). The V gene lost 2 bases and the J gene lost 15 bases, with 23 bases spanning the gap. The CDR3 DNA follows: TGTGCCTGGAGTAGATGGGGGGGCGCGGAAGAAAGGCATTTT. Its protein product is CAWSRWGGAEERHF.

V usage is TRBV5-4 and J usage is TRBJ2-2; 9 bases agree with TRBD1. V lost 4 bases, J lost 1 base, and 5 bases stayed unmatched. The CDR3 loop spans 16 amino acids. Germline values: CDR1 SGHNT, CDR2 YYREEE (reference sequence). CDR3 region: CASSGGTGQNTGELFF. The CDR3 bases are TGTGCCAGCAGCGGCGGGACAGGGCAGAACACCGGGGAGCTGTTTTTT.